The clone carrying this TCR beta chain has a count of ten or more. This CDR3 is 15 amino acids long. Germline CDR1 is SNHLY and CDR2 is FYNNEI. The V and J ends lost 3 bases and 0 bases respectively, with 10 bases between them. This sample was included in a study of T-cell reconstitution after alpha-beta-depleted transplantation in children. Unique molecular identifiers were used to barcode this TCRbeta library. MiXCR was run by TCRdb on the PCR reads, yielding one entry per CDR3 protein. Altogether hundreds of thousands of distinct CDR3 sequences are present, roughly 15% being singletons, with the ten largest covering around 4.1%.

This TCR derives from a human donor who donated a stem cell graft to a child with Fanconi anemia. The J gene is TRBJ2-3, the V gene TRBV2; weak D call: TRBD2 (6 bases). Sample: PBMCs, taken from the stem cell graft. CDR3 coding DNA: TGTGCCAGCAGTGAGGAGGGTTCTAGCACAGATACGCAGTATTTT. Translated: CASSEEGSSTDTQYF.